Listed below are T cell receptor beta chains from one sample, sequenced in a study of long-term antiretroviral therapy in people with HIV. The repertoire was sequenced with immunoSEQ multiplex PCR; TCRdb's copy has only in-frame clones and lacks some. The profile shows around 21,000 clones, about four fifths of them singletons. The material was unsorted PBMCs, obtained at the start of antiretroviral therapy. These receptors all come from a man aged 50-59 years with HIV. Each CDR3 is given with its conserved first and last residue. A D gene is named only where the DNA matches it firmly. Part of the rows lack a size; the others show once, few, many or a class for expanded clones.

.	TRBJ1-1	TRBV30	TRBD1	TGTGCCTGGAGTGACGCCCAAGGCAGGGGGTGGACTGAAGCTTTCTTT	CAWSDAQGRGWTEAFF
once	TRBJ1-1	TRBV11-3	.	TGTGCCAGCAGCTTTACGACAGCGAACACTGAAGCTTTCTTT	CASSFTTANTEAFF
once	TRBJ2-1	TRBV6-4	TRBD2	TGTGCCAGCAGTGACTCGATCGCTAGCGGGGCCGATGAGCAGTTCTTC	CASSDSIASGADEQFF
.	TRBJ1-4	TRBV21-1	.	TGTGCCAGCAGCAAGACAGGCCGGACCGAAAAACTGTTTTTT	CASSKTGRTEKLFF
.	TRBJ1-2	TRBV18	TRBD1	TGTGCCAGCTCACTACCAGGGGGGTCCTACTATGGCTACACCTTC	CASSLPGGSYYGYTF
.	TRBJ2-7	TRBV28	.	TGTGCCAGCAGTCCGATGAGTGGACAGTTAGAAAAGTACGAGCAGTACTTC	CASSPMSGQLEKYEQYF
.	TRBJ1-2	TRBV29-1	TRBD1	TGCAGCGTCTGGGGACAGCTTCACTATGGCTACACCTTC	CSVWGQLHYGYTF
.	TRBJ1-1	TRBV30	TRBD1	TGTGCCTGGCGAGAAGTCCTCCGGACAGGGGATACTGAAGCTTTCTTT	CAWREVLRTGDTEAFF
.	TRBJ2-3	TRBV27	.	TGTGCCAGCTCAAGCACAGATACGCAGTATTTT	CASSSTDTQYF
.	TRBJ1-5	TRBV19	.	TGTGCCAGTAGTATTACCTCGGGGCGTTATCAGCCCCAGCATTTT	CASSITSGRYQPQHF
.	TRBJ1-2	TRBV5-5	TRBD1	TGTGCCAGCAGCTTGGACACAGGGGAAAATGGCTACACCTTC	CASSLDTGENGYTF
once	TRBJ2-1	TRBV6-1	.	TGTGCCAGCAGTGCCCTAAGGGGGTCAATCCTCTCCTACAATGAGCAGTTCTTC	CASSALRGSILSYNEQFF
.	TRBJ2-4	TRBV5-5	.	TGTGCCAGCAGCTTGGAACAGGGTCGGAACATTCAGTACTTC	CASSLEQGRNIQYF
.	TRBJ2-1	TRBV19	.	TGTGCCAGTAGTATGGCGTCCGCTCCGAGCTCCTACAATGAGCAGTTCTTC	CASSMASAPSSYNEQFF
.	TRBJ1-1	TRBV7-2	.	TGTGCCAGCAGCTTCGGACAAAGGGAAGCTTTCTTT	CASSFGQREAFF
.	TRBJ2-2	TRBV25-1	.	TGTGCCAGCAGTGACCCAGGACCCCGGAGGGGCACCGGGGAGCTGTTTTTT	CASSDPGPRRGTGELFF
.	TRBJ1-4	TRBV9	.	TGTGCCAGCAGCGTAACAGGCTCTAATGAAAAACTGTTTTTT	CASSVTGSNEKLFF
.	TRBJ1-2	TRBV9	.	TGTGCCAGCAGCGTAGGGGGGCTAGACTATGGCTACACCTTC	CASSVGGLDYGYTF
.	TRBJ2-7	TRBV5-6	.	TGTGCCAGCAGCTCCACAGGAATCAACTACGAGCAGTACTTC	CASSSTGINYEQYF
.	TRBJ2-5	TRBV7-8	TRBD2	TGTGCCAGCAGCCAGCCGAAACGGACTAGCGGGAGCGTGGCAGAGACCCAGTACTTC	CASSQPKRTSGSVAETQYF
once	TRBJ2-7	TRBV7-9	TRBD1	TGTGCCAGCAGCCCGCAGGGGGCAGTGTACGAGCAGTACTTC	CASSPQGAVYEQYF